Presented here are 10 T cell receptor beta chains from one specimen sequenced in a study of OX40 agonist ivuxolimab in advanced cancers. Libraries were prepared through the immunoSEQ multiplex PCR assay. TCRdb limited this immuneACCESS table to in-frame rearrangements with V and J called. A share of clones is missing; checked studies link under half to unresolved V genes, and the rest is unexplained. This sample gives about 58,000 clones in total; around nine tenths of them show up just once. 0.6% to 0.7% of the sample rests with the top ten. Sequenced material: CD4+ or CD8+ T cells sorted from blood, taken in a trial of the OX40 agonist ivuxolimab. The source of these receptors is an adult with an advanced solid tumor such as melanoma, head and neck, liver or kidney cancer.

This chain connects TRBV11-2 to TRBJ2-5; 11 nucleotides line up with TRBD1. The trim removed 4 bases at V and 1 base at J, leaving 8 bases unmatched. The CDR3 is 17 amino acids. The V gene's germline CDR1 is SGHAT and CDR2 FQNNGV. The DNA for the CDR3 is TGTGCCAGCAGCTACCAAGGACAGGGGGCCCCCCAAGAGACCCAGTACTTC. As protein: CASSYQGQGAPQETQYF.

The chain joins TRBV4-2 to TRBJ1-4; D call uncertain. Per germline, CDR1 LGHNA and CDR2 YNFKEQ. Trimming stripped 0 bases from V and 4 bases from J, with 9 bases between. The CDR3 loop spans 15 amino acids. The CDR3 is CASSQDYTYNEKLFF. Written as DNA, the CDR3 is TGTGCCAGCAGCCAAGATTACACCTATAATGAAAAACTGTTTTTT.

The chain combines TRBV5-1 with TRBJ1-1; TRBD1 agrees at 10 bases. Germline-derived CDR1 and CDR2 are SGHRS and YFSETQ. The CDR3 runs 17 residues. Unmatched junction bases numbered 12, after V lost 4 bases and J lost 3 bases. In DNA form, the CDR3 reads TGCGCCAGCAGCCCGGGACAGGGGCGAGCGCTGGACACTGAAGCTTTCTTT. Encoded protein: CASSPGQGRALDTEAFF.

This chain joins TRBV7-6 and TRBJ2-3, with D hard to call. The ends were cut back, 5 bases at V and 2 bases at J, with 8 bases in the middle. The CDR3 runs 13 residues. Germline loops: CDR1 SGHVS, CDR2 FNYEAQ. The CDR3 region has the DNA TGTGCCAGCAGCCGTGGTGACACAGATACGCAGTATTTT. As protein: CASSRGDTDTQYF.

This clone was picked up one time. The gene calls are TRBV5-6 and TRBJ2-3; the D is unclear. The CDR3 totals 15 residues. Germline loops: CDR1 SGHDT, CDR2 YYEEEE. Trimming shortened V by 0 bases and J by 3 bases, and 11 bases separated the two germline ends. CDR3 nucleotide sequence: TGTGCCAGCAGCTTGGGACCAAGCTTGACAGATACGCAGTATTTT. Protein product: CASSLGPSLTDTQYF.

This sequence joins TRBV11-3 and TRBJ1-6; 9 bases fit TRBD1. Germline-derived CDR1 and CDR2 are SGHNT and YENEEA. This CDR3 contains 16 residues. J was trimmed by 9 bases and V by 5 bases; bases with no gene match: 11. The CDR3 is CASSSPAGTGTSPLHF. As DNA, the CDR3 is TGTGCCAGCAGCAGCCCGGCCGGGACAGGGACTTCACCCCTCCACTTT.

DNA for the CDR3: TGTGCCAGCAGCTTAACTAGCGACTCCTACGAGCAGTACTTC. This translates into CASSLTSDSYEQYF. The V call is TRBV7-3, the J call TRBJ2-7; maybe TRBD2 (5 bases). The CDR3 has 14 amino acids. Germline CDR1 is SGHTA and CDR2 is FQGTGA. Trimming stripped 0 bases from V and 0 bases from J, with 6 bases between.

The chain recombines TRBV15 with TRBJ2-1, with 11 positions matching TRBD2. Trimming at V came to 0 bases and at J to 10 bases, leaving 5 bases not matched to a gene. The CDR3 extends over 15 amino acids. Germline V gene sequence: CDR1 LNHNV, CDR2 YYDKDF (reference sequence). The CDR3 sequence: CATSRDLTSGTEQFF. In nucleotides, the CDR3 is TGTGCCACCAGCAGAGATCTGACTAGCGGGACCGAGCAGTTCTTC.

The CDR3 loop is CASSPPTLAGGTDTQYF. CDR3 coding DNA: TGTGCCAGCTCACCACCTACGCTAGCGGGAGGCACAGATACGCAGTATTTT. V is TRBV18 and J is TRBJ2-3; 10 bases are a match to TRBD2. The germline V gene encodes CDR1 KGHSH and CDR2 LQKENI. This CDR3 comprises 17 residues. V lost 0 bases to trimming and J lost 1 base; unmatched junction nucleotides: 4.

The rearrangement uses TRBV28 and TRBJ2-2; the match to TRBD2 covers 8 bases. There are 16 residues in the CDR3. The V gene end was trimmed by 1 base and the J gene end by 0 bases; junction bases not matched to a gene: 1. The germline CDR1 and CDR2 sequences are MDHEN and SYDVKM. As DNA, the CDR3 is TGTGCCAGCAGTTTATTTAGCGGGACGAACACCGGGGAGCTGTTTTTT. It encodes CASSLFSGTNTGELFF.